The clone carrying this TCR beta chain was seen repeatedly, ten times or more. The antigen remains undetermined. Indicated time point: patch test 1, 2 weeks after DPC sensitization. Treatment meaning: therapeutic diphenylcyclopropenone sensitization with weekly scalp DPC. For the library, individual cDNA molecules each received unique molecular identifiers. TCRdb recomputed calls from the RACE reads with MiXCR, one row per CDR3 protein. The table has about 340,000 distinct CDR3 sequences, around 7% seen once; the top ten hold 7.5% to 8.5%. The data originate from a study of human T cells and chemical hapten exposure. The CDR3 has 18 residues. Germline V lookup: CDR1 LGHNA, CDR2 YSLEER. The V gene lost 0 bases and the J gene lost 0 bases, with 15 bases spanning the gap. General study results and limits: A positive correlation with patch test score was shown by PT1 expanded TCR counts.

The receptor comes from a woman under 30 with alopecia areata. Some clones in this sample may be carry-over from other donors' samples. The chain links TRBV4-3 to TRBJ2-4; D not resolved. The sequences come from whole blood, collected in connection with sensitization to the hapten diphenylcyclopropenone (DPC). The CDR3 here is CASSQDPWQDLAKNIQYF. In nucleotides, the CDR3 is TGCGCCAGCAGCCAAGATCCGTGGCAGGATCTAGCCAAAAACATTCAGTACTTC.